One T cell receptor (beta chain) is described in this entry. Original processing methods: Estimates of nucleated cell counts were drawn from the amplification of reference gene primers. Libraries were prepared by immunoSEQ multiplex PCR; TCRdb keeps only in-frame clonotypes and omits some of them. From that table come the V and J calls and clone size; the DNA was used to work out D and trimming. The table shows about 230,000 clones, with 80% to 85% occurring only once. The data were taken from a study of blood T cell repertoires in COVID-19. Study-wide background: In each case, the material was cDNA or gDNA derived from T cells, B-cell-depleted T cells, or PBMCs.

Germline CDR1 MGHRA, CDR2 YSYEKL. There are 13 residues in the CDR3. The V and J ends lost 1 base and 3 bases respectively, with 6 bases between them. This receptor was obtained from a man aged 50 or older with active or convalescent COVID-19. The chain combines TRBV4-1 with TRBJ1-2; tentative D call: TRBD1 (5 bases). The sequencing input was peripheral blood. CDR3 nucleotides: TGCGCCAGCAGCCAAGTAGGGGACTATGGCTACACCTTC. This translates into CASSQVGDYGYTF.